The next 8 T cell receptor beta chains were all read from a single sample in a study of cytomegalovirus exposure and HLA in healthy donors. The primer mix had 60 Vbeta and 13 Jbeta primers. TCRdb keeps only in-frame clones here, not all; method: immunoSEQ multiplex PCR. The table has roughly 130,000 clones, around three quarters seen once; the top ten hold about 2%. Sequences were obtained from PBMCs. The receptor source for this set is a man aged 18 to 30 in good health and CMV-seronegative.

V usage is TRBV18 and J usage is TRBJ1-2; 7 positions match TRBD1. Germline V lookup: CDR1 KGHSH, CDR2 LQKENI. The J segment lost 0 bases and the V segment lost 4 bases, leaving 5 bases of the junction unmatched. This CDR3 region has 15 residues. CDR3 residues: CASSRGQSANYGYTF. The CDR3 DNA sequence: TGTGCCAGCTCACGGGGACAGAGCGCTAACTATGGCTACACCTTC.

V is TRBV14 and J is TRBJ1-1; 7 positions match TRBD1. V lost 3 bases to trimming and J lost 7 bases; unmatched junction nucleotides: 8. Germline assignment: CDR1 SGHDN and CDR2 FVKESK. CDR3 size: 14 residues. CDR3 protein: CASSQTTGTREAFF. As DNA, the CDR3 is TGTGCCAGCAGCCAGACGACAGGGACGCGTGAAGCTTTCTTT.

The chain combines TRBV27 with TRBJ1-4; no definite D call. The CDR3 runs to 13 residues. With 2 bases removed from V and 7 bases from J, the gap between germline ends came to 8 bases. CDR1 is MNHEY and CDR2 is SMNVEV in the germline V gene (reference sequence). The CDR3 DNA reads as TGTGCCAGCAGTTTAAGGCGGGGTGAAAAACTGTTTTTT. It codes for CASSLRRGEKLFF.

This clone has a single count. The chain couples TRBV5-1 to TRBJ1-2; a weak D match, TRBD1 (6 bases). Per the germline V gene, CDR1 is SGHRS and CDR2 is YFSETQ. V was shortened by 0 bases and J by 4 bases, with 13 bases between the two germline ends. This CDR3 is 15 amino acids long. CDR3 sequence: CASSLGSGATYGYTF. CDR3 coding DNA: TGCGCCAGCAGCTTGGGATCAGGGGCGACCTATGGCTACACCTTC.

The chain recombines TRBV6-6 with TRBJ1-6, with D unclear. The CDR3 length is 15 residues. Per the germline V gene, CDR1 is MNHNY and CDR2 is SVGAGI (reference sequence). Between the trimmed V and J ends, which lost 6 bases and 7 bases, there was a span of 16 bases. CDR3 sequence reads: CASSPSGVGNSPLHF. The CDR3 nucleotides read TGTGCCAGCAGCCCCTCCGGGGTAGGGAATTCACCCCTCCACTTT.

Regarding this clone: A junction end diverges from the germline sequence, so it may reflect a read error. The gene calls are TRBV5-6 and TRBJ1-2; D uncertain. The germline V gene encodes CDR1 SGHDT and CDR2 YYEEEE. The CDR3 covers 11 residues. Here the CDR3 reads CASSGGPSMSF. The CDR3 DNA follows: TGTGCCAGCAGCGGCGGCCCCTCGATGTCCTTC.

This clone was seen a few times. The chain couples TRBV10-1 to TRBJ2-1; TRBD2 agrees at 9 bases. With V trimmed by 5 bases and J by 6 bases, 14 bases remained unmatched. CDR3 length: 17 residues. CDR1 is WNHNN and CDR2 is SYGVQD in the germline V gene (reference sequence). CDR3 DNA sequence: TGCGCCAGCAGTACTGGCGGCGGGAGGGCCTCGGGCAATGAGCAGTTCTTC. Its translation: CASSTGGGRASGNEQFF.

The chain carries TRBV6-1 and TRBJ1-1; TRBD1 agrees at 7 bases. The CDR3 loop spans 13 amino acids. Per the germline V gene, CDR1 is MNHNS and CDR2 is SASEGT. Unmatched junction bases numbered 7, after V lost 7 bases and J lost 5 bases. The chain's CDR3 is CASTKRGQTEAFF. The CDR3, as DNA: TGTGCCAGCACTAAAAGGGGGCAAACTGAAGCTTTCTTT.